This record concerns one TCR beta chain sequence. This clone was found a few times. Its target antigen remains unknown. One base away there is no much larger clone; base qualities are not given. TCRbeta CDR3 regions were amplified from genomic DNA using the immunoSEQ Assay, a bias-controlled multiplex PCR. Regarding the original processing steps: Within the assay, amplification of reference gene primers was used to estimate how many nucleated cells each sample contained. Sequence reads were collapsed and filtered to measure the absolute abundance of every unique TCRbeta CDR3 rearrangement. Productive Simpson clonality was computed per sample as the square root of Simpson's diversity index over productive rearrangements. What TCRdb holds here is the immuneACCESS table cut down to in-frame rearrangements. Part of the clones is not present; checked against another copy, under half of the missing clones reflect an unresolved V gene, and the others are unexplained. V, J and clone size were drawn from that table, and D and trimming were deduced from the DNA. This sample is represented by 120,000 to 150,000 clones; about 90% of them were singletons. About 1.6% of the sample rests with the top ten.

This sample was taken from a study of blood T cell repertoires in COVID-19 (dated by TCRdb to 2019 to 2021). Background for the entire study: The collaborator samples originated in the United States, Italy and Spain and spanned the acute and convalescent phases of COVID-19. The repertoires were made available in a free public database intended to serve as a resource for research on the immune response to SARS-CoV-2. The prospective study material was composed of cDNA or gDNA derived from T cells, B-cell-depleted T cells, or PBMCs. Subjects who had been exposed to COVID-19, were actively infected with it, or had recovered from it provided the deeply sampled blood TCRbeta repertoires that made up the dataset. Where HLA class I and class II types were available, the types were taken from metadata supplied by the sample provider, not from assay-based typing. The samples were drawn from the first 160 participants of the ongoing ImmuneRACE study and from about 1,200 subjects provided by 6 global collaborators. Nearly every sample came with metadata listing a de-identified subject ID, COVID-19 status, age in years and sex. The research as a whole found: Clinical and demographic metadata were provided uncurated, with the amount varying by source and participant.

Whole blood was collected in K2EDTA tubes by collaborating institutions according to the institutions' own protocols. For TCRbeta analysis, collaborator samples were shipped as frozen whole blood, as isolated PBMCs, or as DNA extracted from either sample type. CDR1 and CDR2, per the germline V gene (reference sequence), are LNHDA and SQIVND. The CDR3 has 13 amino acids, counting the end cysteine and phenylalanine. Only the CDR3 portion is preserved as DNA: 39 bases, with reading frame beginning at the first base. V is cut by 1 base and J by 5 bases, and the space between the germline ends is 8 bases.

This TCR derives from a woman aged 55-69 years with acute or convalescent COVID-19. Sequenced: peripheral blood. The V and J genes are TRBV19 and TRBJ1-1; the D gene cannot be named for sure. DNA sequence: TGTGCCAGTAGTATAGTGGGAGGGACTGAAGCTTTCTTT. It translates as CASSIVGGTEAFF.